A single sample is the source of the 20 T cell receptor beta chains below, sequenced in a study of regulatory and conventional T cells in RAG deficiency listed by TCRdb under 2017. Before genomic DNA was extracted, conventional CD4+ T cells were isolated from blood as CD25-low CD127-high cells. Libraries were prepared through the immunoSEQ multiplex PCR assay. Held by TCRdb, this immuneACCESS table contains in-frame sequences only and omits some clones. Under half of the omission traces to an unresolved V gene where checked; the cause of the rest is unknown. The sample records roughly 35,000 clones, around 76% of which are singletons. The ten largest clonotypes hold 3% to 4% of the sample. Another study also made use of these data, one on regulatory T cells. The second paper states: The multiplex PCR relied on 52 forward TRBV primers and 13 reverse TRBJ primers, and amplification bias was corrected through assay-based and computational methods.

The source material was CD4+ effector T cells sorted from blood. The receptor set was obtained from a human donor in good health.

A single count supports this clone. V and J are TRBV6-5 and TRBJ1-5, with D perhaps TRBD1 (6 bases). Germline V gene sequence: CDR1 MNHEY, CDR2 SVGAGI. Between the trimmed V and J ends, which lost 6 bases and 2 bases, there was a span of 14 bases. The CDR3 totals 15 residues. The CDR3 region has the DNA TGTGCCAGCAGATCTGGACAGAACCGCAATCAGCCCCAGCATTTT. Translated: CASRSGQNRNQPQHF.

The chain uses TRBV5-1 and TRBJ1-6; weak D call: TRBD1 (5 bases). This CDR3 is built from 16 residues. V lost 5 bases and J 0 bases, leaving 12 bases between the germline ends. The germline gives CDR1 SGHRS, CDR2 YFSETQ. CDR3 in DNA: TGCGCCAGCAGGCAGGGATTGAGCTCCTATAATTCACCCCTCCACTTT. It encodes CASRQGLSSYNSPLHF.

CDR3: CASSLQGGRPGNTIYF. CDR3 in DNA: TGTGCCAGTAGCCTCCAAGGGGGGCGCCCTGGAAACACCATATATTTT. The chain employs TRBV19 and TRBJ1-3; D is perhaps TRBD1 (6 bases). The CDR3 totals 16 residues. V was shortened by 6 bases and J by 2 bases, with 17 bases between the two germline ends. CDR1 and CDR2 from the germline V gene are LNHDA and SQIVND (reference sequence).

V gene TRBV1 combines with J gene TRBJ2-7; the D call in the table, TRBD1, was not verified against the DNA. TRBV1 has pseudogene status. This CDR3 contains 16 residues. CDR3 residues: CTSSQGGWTGGYEQYF. The CDR3 region has the DNA TGCACCAGCAGCCAAGGTGGCTGGACAGGGGGTTACGAGCAGTACTTC.

Only a few counts were recorded for this clone. This chain joins TRBV7-2 and TRBJ1-6, with TRBD1 identical over 10 bases. The V gene's germline CDR1 is SGHTA and CDR2 FQGNSA. This CDR3 spans 15 amino acids. The V gene end was trimmed by 1 base and the J gene end by 14 bases; junction bases not matched to a gene: 8. The CDR3 nucleotides read TGTGCCAGCAGCTTAGTCGGGACAGGGGCCCACTCCCTCCACTTT. Encoded protein: CASSLVGTGAHSLHF.

Only a few counts were recorded for this clone. The chain is built from TRBV14 and TRBJ1-2; D is undetermined. V was cut by 0 bases and J by 0 bases, with 11 bases left in between. Per germline, CDR1 SGHDN and CDR2 FVKESK. The CDR3 spans 16 residues. The CDR3 reads CASSQDSGRANYGYTF. In DNA form, the CDR3 reads TGTGCCAGCAGCCAAGATTCTGGGAGAGCTAACTATGGCTACACCTTC. Drawing the rest from reference TRBV14 and TRBJ1-2, the complete variable domain is EAGVTQFPSHSVIEKGQTVTLRCDPISGHDNLYWYRRVMGKEIKFLLHFVKESKQDESGMPNNRFLAERTGGTYSTLKVQPAELEDSGVYFCASSQDSGRANYGYTFGSGTRLTVV.

The chain couples TRBV5-1 to TRBJ2-1; D gene ambiguous. The V gene's germline CDR1 is SGHRS and CDR2 YFSETQ. The CDR3 is made up of 15 amino acids. V was shortened by 1 base and J by 3 bases, with 11 bases between the two germline ends. DNA of the CDR3: TGCGCCAGCAGCTTGTCGGGCCCTAGCTACAATGAGCAGTTCTTC. Amino acid sequence: CASSLSGPSYNEQFF. The entire variable domain, with the rest obtained from reference TRBV5-1 and TRBJ2-1, is as follows: KAGVTQTPRYLIKTRGQQVTLSCSPISGHRSVSWYQQTPGQGLQFLFEYFSETQRNKGNFPGRFSGRQFSNSRSEMNVSTLELGDSALYLCASSLSGPSYNEQFFGPGTRLTVL.

The chain links TRBV10-3 to TRBJ1-6; maybe TRBD1 (5 bases). Trimming removed 7 bases at V and 8 bases at J, with 18 bases between. This CDR3 region has 15 residues. Germline V gene data show CDR1 as ENHRY and CDR2 as SYGVKD. The CDR3 is CAIKPRGASDSPLHF. CDR3 DNA: TGTGCCATCAAGCCGAGGGGTGCAAGCGATTCACCCCTCCACTTT.

The V call is TRBV7-9, the J call TRBJ1-2; D might be TRBD1 (6 bases). The germline V gene encodes CDR1 SEHNR and CDR2 FQNEAQ (reference sequence). The V end lost 6 bases, the J end lost 4 bases, and 24 bases lay between the germline ends. The CDR3 runs 17 residues. CDR3 coding DNA: TGTGCCAGCAGTCGGGATATGGACAGAGGGGAGGGCTATGGCTACACCTTC. This encodes CASSRDMDRGEGYGYTF.

This chain's CDR3 is CASSWGDTIYF. The CDR3 DNA follows: TGTGCCAGCAGCTGGGGGGACACCATATATTTT. The J gene is TRBJ1-3, the V gene TRBV11-2, with D perhaps matching TRBD1 (5 bases). Germline CDR1 reads SGHAT; CDR2 reads FQNNGV. The CDR3 has 11 residues. V lost 4 bases, J lost 8 bases, and 6 bases lay in between.

The chain joins TRBV30 to TRBJ1-1, with TRBD1 as a possible D gene (6 bases). V was pared by 7 bases and J by 1 base, with 13 bases between. The germline V gene encodes CDR1 GTSNPN and CDR2 SVGIG (reference sequence). The CDR3 has 13 residues. CDR3 amino acids: CASGRGTNTEAFF. The CDR3 DNA reads TGTGCCTCGGGGAGGGGGACGAACACTGAAGCTTTCTTT.

The J gene is TRBJ2-7, the V gene TRBV7-9; D may be TRBD2 (5 bases). In germline, CDR1 is SEHNR, CDR2 FQNEAQ (reference sequence). Deletions cut 4 bases from V and 0 bases from J, with 16 bases between. The CDR3 sequence is 16 residues long. Here the CDR3 reads CASSSVRYGSSYEQYF. The CDR3, as DNA: TGTGCCAGCAGCTCAGTCCGGTATGGGAGCTCCTACGAGCAGTACTTC.

V and J are TRBV14 and TRBJ1-4; D is unclear. The CDR3 runs to 15 residues. CDR1 SGHDN and CDR2 FVKESK come from the germline V gene. The V gene lost 4 bases and the J gene lost 6 bases, with 15 bases spanning the gap. The CDR3 sequence: CASSRSGRTYEKLFF. The CDR3 coding sequence is TGTGCCAGCAGCCGCTCGGGGAGAACCTATGAAAAACTGTTTTTT.

V usage is TRBV5-6 and J usage is TRBJ2-4, with 13 bases fitting TRBD2. The V gene's germline CDR1 is SGHDT and CDR2 YYEEEE. This CDR3 has 19 amino acids. V lost 0 bases, J lost 3 bases, and 9 bases stayed unmatched. The CDR3 coding sequence is TGTGCCAGCAGCTTGGTACTGCAAGGACTAGCGGGGGACAAAAACATTCAGTACTTC. Residues: CASSLVLQGLAGDKNIQYF. Based on the CDR3 plus reference TRBV5-6 and TRBJ2-4, the full variable domain is DAGVTQSPTHLIKTRGQQVTLRCSPKSGHDTVSWYQQALGQGPQFIFQYYEEEERQRGNFPDRFSGHQFPNYSSELNVNALLLGDSALYLCASSLVLQGLAGDKNIQYFGAGTRLSVL.

This clone has a handful of counts. The CDR3: CSVGYGLHEQYF. CDR3 coding DNA: TGCAGCGTTGGATACGGGCTCCACGAGCAGTACTTC. The J gene is TRBJ2-7, the V gene TRBV29-1; D unclear. Trimming removed 4 bases from V and 5 bases from J, with 12 bases in between. Per the germline V gene, CDR1 is SQVTM and CDR2 is ANQGSEA. CDR3 size: 12 residues.

The chain uses TRBV18 and TRBJ2-7; D perhaps matches TRBD2 (6 bases). In germline, CDR1 is KGHSH, CDR2 LQKENI. The germline V and J ends were trimmed by 6 bases and 4 bases, with 16 bases remaining between them. This CDR3 has 14 residues. CDR3 DNA sequence: TGTGCCAGCTCGCGCGGGGTTCCGGGATACGAGCAGTACTTC. Translated, it gives CASSRGVPGYEQYF.

V is TRBV6-5 and J is TRBJ1-5; 7 bases match TRBD1. This CDR3 is 14 amino acids long. J gave up 6 bases and V 6 bases, and 8 bases lay outside the gene matches. Germline V gene lookup returns CDR1 MNHEY and CDR2 SVGAGI. CDR3 amino acids: CASSLRQGGQPQHF. The CDR3 nucleotides read TGTGCCAGCAGCCTTCGACAGGGAGGTCAGCCCCAGCATTTT.

In this sample, this clone turned up a few times. The rearrangement links TRBV7-9 to TRBJ2-2; 7 nucleotides agree with TRBD1. J gave up 0 bases and V 5 bases, and 3 bases lay outside the gene matches. This CDR3 region has 15 residues. Germline CDR1 SEHNR, CDR2 FQNEAQ (reference sequence). The CDR3 is CASSPGQSNTGELFF. The CDR3 DNA sequence: TGTGCCAGCAGCCCGGGACAGTCGAACACCGGGGAGCTGTTTTTT.

This clone was observed a single time. V is TRBV12-2 and J is TRBJ2-2; TRBD1 is the table's D call and was not checked against the DNA. TRBV12-2 counts as a pseudogene. CDR3 size: 18 residues. CDR3 region: CASRLENLDSKNTGELFF. Written as DNA, the CDR3 is TGTGCAAGTCGCTTAGAAAATTTAGACAGCAAGAACACCGGGGAGCTGTTTTTT.

The V call is TRBV9, the J call TRBJ1-5; D is uncertain. Germline values: CDR1 SGDLS, CDR2 YYNGEE. The CDR3 length is 14 residues. V dropped 3 bases and J dropped 7 bases, with 14 bases sitting between them. The DNA for the CDR3 is TGTGCCAGCAGCGCGGACTCAACGGGGCAGCCCCAGCATTTT. It codes for CASSADSTGQPQHF.